The 10 T cell receptor beta chains below were found in one sample sequenced in a study of shared clonotypes between healthy human individuals. CD45RO-negative, CCR7-positively selected cells formed the naive CD8 fraction, excluding terminally differentiated effector memory CD45RA+ cells. The repertoire was sequenced with immunoSEQ multiplex PCR; TCRdb's copy has only in-frame clones and lacks some. The table records about 2 million clones, around 96% of them present only once. The sequenced material came from naive CD8+ T cells sorted from blood. The source of these receptors is a man in his late teens or twenties in good health.

A word on this clone: Other DNA sequences in the same sample also yield this CDR3. The chain is built from TRBV9 and TRBJ2-1, with TRBD2 identical over 10 bases. Germline values: CDR1 SGDLS, CDR2 YYNGEE. CDR3 length equals 14 residues. V lost 1 base and J lost 8; bases outside the gene matches: 3. The CDR3 nucleotides read TGTGCCAGCAGCGTAAGCGGGGGGGCCGATGAGCAGTTCTTC. Translating it yields CASSVSGGADEQFF.

The CDR3 DNA is TGTGCCAGCAGCTCACTAGCGGGAGTAGGGTGGGAGCAGTTCTTC. This encodes CASSSLAGVGWEQFF. The rearrangement links TRBV13 to TRBJ2-1; 11 bases fit TRBD2. The CDR3 is 15 residues long. After removal of 4 bases from V and 10 bases from J, the junction contained 9 bases not matched to a gene. CDR1 is PRHDT, CDR2 FYEKMQ, per germline (reference sequence).

Only a few counts were recorded for this clone. The chain employs TRBV11-3 and TRBJ1-2; possible D gene TRBD1, 5 bases. The CDR3 contains 15 residues. The V gene lost 1 base and the J gene lost 8 bases, with 17 bases spanning the gap. From germline, CDR1 is SGHNT and CDR2 YENEEA. CDR3 in DNA: TGTGCCAGCAGCTTAGTAGACAGCGAAATCTCGGGCTACACCTTC. Translated, it gives CASSLVDSEISGYTF.

The V gene is TRBV27, the J gene TRBJ2-7; 9 positions match TRBD1. The germline V gene encodes CDR1 MNHEY and CDR2 SMNVEV (reference sequence). Trimming took 4 bases from V and 4 from J; bases not matched to a gene: 5. The CDR3 is 14 amino acids. The CDR3 protein is CASSSRDREYEQYF. The CDR3 region has the DNA TGTGCCAGCAGTTCCCGGGACAGGGAATACGAGCAGTACTTC.

The rearrangement joins TRBV7-9 to TRBJ2-7; D remains ambiguous. V gave up 1 base and J gave up 4 bases, with 5 bases separating them. Germline V gene sequence: CDR1 SEHNR, CDR2 FQNEAQ (reference sequence). This CDR3 has 12 residues. The CDR3, as DNA: TGTGCCAGCAGCTTAGACAAGTACGAGCAGTACTTC. Translation gives CASSLDKYEQYF.

V is TRBV5-8 and J is TRBJ2-3; D is tentatively TRBD1 or TRBD2 (6 bases each). V gave up 1 base and J gave up 10 bases, with 13 bases separating them. Germline V gives CDR1 SGHTS, CDR2 YDEGEE. The CDR3 spans 13 residues. The CDR3 sequence: CASSLSGAVAQYF. Here the CDR3 DNA reads TGTGCCAGCAGCTTGTCGGGGGCGGTGGCGCAGTATTTT.

As DNA, the CDR3 is TGTGCCAGCAGTTTAGGGCAACTTAGCACAGATACGCAGTATTTT. It encodes CASSLGQLSTDTQYF. The rearrangement joins TRBV28 to TRBJ2-3; the D is unclear. The germline V and J ends were trimmed by 2 bases and 0 bases, with 9 bases remaining between them. The germline gives CDR1 MDHEN, CDR2 SYDVKM. The CDR3 has 15 residues.

This chain connects TRBV28 to TRBJ2-1; D possibly corresponds to TRBD1 (6 bases). Germline lookup yields CDR1 MDHEN and CDR2 SYDVKM. The CDR3 sequence is 15 residues long. V gave up 6 bases and J gave up 6 bases, with 18 bases separating them. CDR3 loop: CASSQWTVSLNEQFF. The DNA of the CDR3 is TGTGCCAGCAGCCAATGGACAGTTTCTCTCAATGAGCAGTTCTTC.

The rearrangement links TRBV7-9 to TRBJ2-5; 8 nucleotides agree with TRBD2. Germline CDR1 reads SEHNR; CDR2 reads FQNEAQ (reference sequence). The CDR3 is 15 amino acids. The J segment lost 2 bases and the V segment lost 4 bases, leaving 6 bases of the junction unmatched. CDR3 coding DNA: TGTGCCAGCAGCTCCAATCGCGGGGGGCAAGAGACCCAGTACTTC. The encoded protein is CASSSNRGGQETQYF.

A few counts support this clone. The chain links TRBV29-1 to TRBJ2-2; 7 bases agree with TRBD1. Germline V gene sequence: CDR1 SQVTM, CDR2 ANQGSEA. V shed 3 bases, J shed 1 base, and the junction held 5 bases outside the gene matches. The CDR3 has 15 amino acids. CDR3 sequence: CSVELRDRNTGELFF. For the CDR3, the DNA is TGCAGCGTTGAGCTCCGGGACAGGAACACCGGGGAGCTGTTTTTT.